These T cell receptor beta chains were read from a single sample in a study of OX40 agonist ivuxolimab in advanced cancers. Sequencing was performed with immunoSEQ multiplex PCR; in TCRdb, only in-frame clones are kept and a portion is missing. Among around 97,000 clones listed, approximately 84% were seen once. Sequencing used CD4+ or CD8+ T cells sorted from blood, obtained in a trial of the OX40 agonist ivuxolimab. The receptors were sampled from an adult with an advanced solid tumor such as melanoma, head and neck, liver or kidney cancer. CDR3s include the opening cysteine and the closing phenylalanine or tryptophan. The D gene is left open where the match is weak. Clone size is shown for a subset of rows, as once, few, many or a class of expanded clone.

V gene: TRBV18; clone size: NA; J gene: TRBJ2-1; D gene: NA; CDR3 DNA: TGTGCCAGCTCTAATGACAATGAGCAGTTCTTC; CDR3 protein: CASSNDNEQFF
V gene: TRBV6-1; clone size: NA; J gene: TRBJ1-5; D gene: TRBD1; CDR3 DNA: TGTGCCAGCACTGAGGGGGCAAGAAGCAATCAGCCCCAGCATTTT; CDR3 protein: CASTEGARSNQPQHF
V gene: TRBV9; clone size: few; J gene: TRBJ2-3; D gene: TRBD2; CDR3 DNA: TGTGCCAGCAGCGTAACGGCGGGGGTAGCAGATACGCAGTATTTT; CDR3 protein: CASSVTAGVADTQYF
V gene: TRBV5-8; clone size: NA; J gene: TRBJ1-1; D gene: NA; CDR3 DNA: TGTGCCAGCAGCTTGCCCGGGACGGTAAAAGCTTTCTTT; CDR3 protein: CASSLPGTVKAFF
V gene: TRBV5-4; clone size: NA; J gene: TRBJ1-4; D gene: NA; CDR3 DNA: TGTGCCAGCAGCTTGGGAGGCGTTAATGAAAAACTGTTTTTT; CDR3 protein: CASSLGGVNEKLFF
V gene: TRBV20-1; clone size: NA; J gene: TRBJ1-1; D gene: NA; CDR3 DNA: TGCAGTGCTAGTAGGGGGGCTGAAGCTTTCTTT; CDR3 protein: CSASRGAEAFF
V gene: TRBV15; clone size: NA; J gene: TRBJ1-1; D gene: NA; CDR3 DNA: TGTGCCACCAGCAGCGGCGACTTGAACACTGAAGCTTTCTTT; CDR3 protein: CATSSGDLNTEAFF
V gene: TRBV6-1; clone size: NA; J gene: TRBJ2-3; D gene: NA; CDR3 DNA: TGTGCCAGCAGTGGGGACACGACTAGCACAGATACGCAGTATTTT; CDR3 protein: CASSGDTTSTDTQYF
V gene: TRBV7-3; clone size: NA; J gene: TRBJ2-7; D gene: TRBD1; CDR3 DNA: TGTGCCAGCAGCTTAAATGCAGGGGGCTCCGAGCAGTACTTC; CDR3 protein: CASSLNAGGSEQYF
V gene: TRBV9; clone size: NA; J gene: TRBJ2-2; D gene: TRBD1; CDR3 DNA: TGTGCCAGCAGCCCGGGACAGGGCTCTTGGGCCGGGGAGCTGTTTTTT; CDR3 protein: CASSPGQGSWAGELFF
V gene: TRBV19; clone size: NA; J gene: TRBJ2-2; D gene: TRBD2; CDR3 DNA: TGTGCCAGTAGTATAAGGCTAGCGGGAGGTACCGGGGAGCTGTTTTTT; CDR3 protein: CASSIRLAGGTGELFF
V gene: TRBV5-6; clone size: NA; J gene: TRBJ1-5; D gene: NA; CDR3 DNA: TGTGCCAGCAGCTTGAAGGCACGGGATAAATTCAATCAGCCCCAGCATTTT; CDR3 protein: CASSLKARDKFNQPQHF
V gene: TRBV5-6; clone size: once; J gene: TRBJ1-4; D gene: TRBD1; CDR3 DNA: TGTGCCAGCAGCTTGAACAGGGGCGCAACTAATGAAAAACTGTTTTTT; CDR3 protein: CASSLNRGATNEKLFF
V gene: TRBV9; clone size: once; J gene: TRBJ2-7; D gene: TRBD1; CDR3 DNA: TGTGCCAGCAGCCCGGGGACGGGACAGGGGGCCTACGAGCAGTACTTC; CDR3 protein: CASSPGTGQGAYEQYF
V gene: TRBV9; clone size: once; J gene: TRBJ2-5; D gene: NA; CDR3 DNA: TGTGCCAGCAGCGTATCAGGGTTTCAAGAGACCCAGTACTTC; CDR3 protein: CASSVSGFQETQYF
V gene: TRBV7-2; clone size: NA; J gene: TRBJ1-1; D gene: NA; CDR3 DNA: TGTGCCAGCAGCTTACGTGGTTACGATGATAACACTGAAGCTTTCTTT; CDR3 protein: CASSLRGYDDNTEAFF
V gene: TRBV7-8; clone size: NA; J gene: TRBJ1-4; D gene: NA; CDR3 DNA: TGTGCCAGCAGCTCGGCGGGGTGGACTAATGAAAAACTGTTTTTT; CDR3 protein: CASSSAGWTNEKLFF
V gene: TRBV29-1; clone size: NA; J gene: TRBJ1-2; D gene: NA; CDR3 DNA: TGCAGCGTTGTTGAGGTTGGGGGCCGCTATGGCTACACCTTC; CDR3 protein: CSVVEVGGRYGYTF
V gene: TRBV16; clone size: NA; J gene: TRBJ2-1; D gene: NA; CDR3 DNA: TGTGCCAGCAGCCTCCGCAGGGATAATAACAATGAGCAGTTCTTC; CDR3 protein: CASSLRRDNNNEQFF
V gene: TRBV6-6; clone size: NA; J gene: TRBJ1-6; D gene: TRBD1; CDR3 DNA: TGTGCCAGCAGTTACCAGGGGGCCCAGAATTCACCCCTCCACTTT; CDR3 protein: CASSYQGAQNSPLHF
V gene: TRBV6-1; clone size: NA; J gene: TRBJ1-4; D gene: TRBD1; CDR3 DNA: TGTGCCAGCAGGCGGGACAGGGGGAGCGAAAAACTGTTTTTT; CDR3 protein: CASRRDRGSEKLFF
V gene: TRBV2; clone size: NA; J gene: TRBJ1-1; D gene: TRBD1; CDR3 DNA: TGTGCCAGCAGGGGGGCAGGGGGCTCGGTGAACACTGAAGCTTTCTTT; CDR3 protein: CASRGAGGSVNTEAFF
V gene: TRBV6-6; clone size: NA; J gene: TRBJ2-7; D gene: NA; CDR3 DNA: TGTGCCAGCAGTTACGTTGGGCACGAGCAGTACTTC; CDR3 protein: CASSYVGHEQYF
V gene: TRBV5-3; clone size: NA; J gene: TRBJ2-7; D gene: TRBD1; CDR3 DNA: TGTGCCAGAAGCGGCTCCGGGACAGCCTACGAGCAGTACTTC; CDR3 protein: CARSGSGTAYEQYF
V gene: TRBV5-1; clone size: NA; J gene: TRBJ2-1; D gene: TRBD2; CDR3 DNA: TGCGCCAGCAGGCCTGATCTAGCGGGCTTCCCTCCAAATGAGCAGTTCTTC; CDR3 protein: CASRPDLAGFPPNEQFF
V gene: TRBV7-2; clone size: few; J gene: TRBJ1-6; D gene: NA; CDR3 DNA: TGTGCCAGCAGCTTAGCCATAGGAGAACCCCTCCACTTT; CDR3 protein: CASSLAIGEPLHF
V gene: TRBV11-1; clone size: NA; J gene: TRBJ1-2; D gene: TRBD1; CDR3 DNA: TGTGCCAGCAGCCCAAGGACAGGGGCCCCCCTCTATGGCTACACCTTC; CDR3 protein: CASSPRTGAPLYGYTF
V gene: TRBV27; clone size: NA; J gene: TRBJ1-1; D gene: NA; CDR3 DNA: TGTGCCAGCCACCGTCGGGGGCTGGACACTGAAGCTTTCTTT; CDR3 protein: CASHRRGLDTEAFF
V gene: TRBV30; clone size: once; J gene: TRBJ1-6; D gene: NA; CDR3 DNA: TGTGCCTGGAGCGGTAACGTGAATTCACCCCTCCACTTT; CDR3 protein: CAWSGNVNSPLHF
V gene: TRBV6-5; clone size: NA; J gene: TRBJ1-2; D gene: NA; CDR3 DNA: TGTGCCAGCAGTTACGGGTCTGGGAGCGGCTATGGCTACACCTTC; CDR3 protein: CASSYGSGSGYGYTF
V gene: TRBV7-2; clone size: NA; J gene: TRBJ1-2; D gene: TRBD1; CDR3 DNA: TGTGCCAGCAGCCGACCCCAGGGGGATGGCTACACCTTC; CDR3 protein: CASSRPQGDGYTF
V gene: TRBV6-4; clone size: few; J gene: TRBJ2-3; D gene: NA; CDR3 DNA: TGTGCCAGCAGTGATGGCAGCACAGATACGCAGTATTTT; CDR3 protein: CASSDGSTDTQYF
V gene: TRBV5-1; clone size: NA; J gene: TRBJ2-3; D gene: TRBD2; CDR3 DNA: TGCGCCAGCAGTCAACTAGCGGGGGGGCGAGATACGCAGTATTTT; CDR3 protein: CASSQLAGGRDTQYF
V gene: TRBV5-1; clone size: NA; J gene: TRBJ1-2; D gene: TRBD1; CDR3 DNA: TGCGCCAGCAGCCGAGACAGGGAAGTTCATGGCTACACCTTC; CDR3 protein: CASSRDREVHGYTF
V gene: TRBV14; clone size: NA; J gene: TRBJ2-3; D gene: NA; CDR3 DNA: TGTGCCAGCAGCCAAATGTTCAGGACAGATACGCAGTATTTT; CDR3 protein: CASSQMFRTDTQYF
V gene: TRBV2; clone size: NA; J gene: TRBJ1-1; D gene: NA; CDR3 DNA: TGTGCCAGCATTATTTGGGTAAACACTGAAGCTTTCTTT; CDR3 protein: CASIIWVNTEAFF
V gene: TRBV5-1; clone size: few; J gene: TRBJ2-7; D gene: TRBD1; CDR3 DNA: TGCGCCAGCAGCTTTACACAGGGGTCCTACGAGCAGTACTTC; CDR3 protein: CASSFTQGSYEQYF
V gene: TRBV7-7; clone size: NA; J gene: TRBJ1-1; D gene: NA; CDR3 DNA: TGTGCCAGCAGCCTCACTCACCGGGCGGACGGAGACACTGAAGCTTTCTTT; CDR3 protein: CASSLTHRADGDTEAFF
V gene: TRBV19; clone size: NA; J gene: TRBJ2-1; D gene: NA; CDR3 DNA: TGTGCCAGTAGTCCCGGCTTTGCTGGGGAGATATACAATGAGCAGTTCTTC; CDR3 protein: CASSPGFAGEIYNEQFF
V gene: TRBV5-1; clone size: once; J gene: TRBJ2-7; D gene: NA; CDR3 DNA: TGCGCCAGCAGCTTTCAGGAGGGCTACGAGCAGTACTTC; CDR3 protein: CASSFQEGYEQYF
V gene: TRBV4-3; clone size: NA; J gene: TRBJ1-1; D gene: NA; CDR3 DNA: TGCGCCAGCAGCCAAGGACAGCCGAACACTGAAGCTTTCTTT; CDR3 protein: CASSQGQPNTEAFF
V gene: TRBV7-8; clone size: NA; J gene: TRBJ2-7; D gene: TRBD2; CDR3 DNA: TGTGCCAGCAGCCCACTAGCGGCGTCCTACGAGCAGTACTTC; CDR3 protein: CASSPLAASYEQYF
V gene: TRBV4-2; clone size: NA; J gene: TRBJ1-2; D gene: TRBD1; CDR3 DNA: TGTGCCAGCACTCCGACAGGGAGTAACTATGGCTACACCTTC; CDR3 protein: CASTPTGSNYGYTF
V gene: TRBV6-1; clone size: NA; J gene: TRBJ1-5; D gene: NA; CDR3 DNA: TGTGCCAGCACGCCTTGGGGCAATCAGCCCCAGCATTTT; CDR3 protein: CASTPWGNQPQHF
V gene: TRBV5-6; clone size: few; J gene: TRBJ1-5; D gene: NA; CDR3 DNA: TGTGCCAGCAGCTTGGGGGGGATACCTAATCAGCCCCAGCATTTT; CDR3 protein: CASSLGGIPNQPQHF
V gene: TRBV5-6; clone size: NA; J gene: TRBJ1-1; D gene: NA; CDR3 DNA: TGTGCCAGCAGCTTGTTCATGAACACTGAAGCTTTCTTT; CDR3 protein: CASSLFMNTEAFF
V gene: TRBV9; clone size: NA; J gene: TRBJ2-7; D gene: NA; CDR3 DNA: TGTGCCAACACCTACGAGCAGTACTTC; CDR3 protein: CANTYEQYF
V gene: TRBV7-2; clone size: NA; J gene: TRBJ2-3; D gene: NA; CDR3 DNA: TGTGCCAGCAGCCCAACTCTCGGGGTTCTTTCTAGCACAGATACGCAGTATTTT; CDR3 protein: CASSPTLGVLSSTDTQYF
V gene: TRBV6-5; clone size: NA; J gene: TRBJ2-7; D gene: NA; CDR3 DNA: TGTGCCAGCAGTTTGGCAGCACCCTACGAGCAGTACTTC; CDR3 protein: CASSLAAPYEQYF
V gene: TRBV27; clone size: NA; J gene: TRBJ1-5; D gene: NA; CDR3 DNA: TGTGCCAGCAGTTTATCTTGGACTCAGCCCCAGCATTTT; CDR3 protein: CASSLSWTQPQHF
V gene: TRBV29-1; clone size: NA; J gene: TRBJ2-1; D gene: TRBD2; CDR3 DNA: TGCAGCGTTGAAGAACCGACTAGCGAGGCCTACAATGAGCAGTTCTTC; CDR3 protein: CSVEEPTSEAYNEQFF
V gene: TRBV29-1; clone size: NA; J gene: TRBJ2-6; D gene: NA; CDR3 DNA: TGCAGCGTTGAAGGCCCCGGGACTGGGGCCAACGTCCTGACTTTC; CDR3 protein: CSVEGPGTGANVLTF
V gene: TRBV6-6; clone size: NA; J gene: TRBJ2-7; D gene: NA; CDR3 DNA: TGTGCCAGCAGCTCCCGAGGGGGTTGGGTCCACGAGCAGTACTTC; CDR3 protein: CASSSRGGWVHEQYF
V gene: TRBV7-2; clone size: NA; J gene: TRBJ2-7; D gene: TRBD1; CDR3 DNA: TGTGCCAGCAGCTTAGAGCGGACAGGGGTCGGCTACGAGCAGTACTTC; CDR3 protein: CASSLERTGVGYEQYF
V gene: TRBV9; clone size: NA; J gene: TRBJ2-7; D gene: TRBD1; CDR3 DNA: TGTGCCAGCAGCGTAGAGGAGACAGGGGACCCCTACGAGCAGTACTTC; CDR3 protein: CASSVEETGDPYEQYF
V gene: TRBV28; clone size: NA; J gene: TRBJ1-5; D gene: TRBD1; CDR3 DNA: TGTGCCAGCGAACACACCACAGGGGGTGTGAATCAGCCCCAGCATTTT; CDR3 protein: CASEHTTGGVNQPQHF
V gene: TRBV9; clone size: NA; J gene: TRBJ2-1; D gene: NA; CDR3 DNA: TGTGCCAGCAGCGTGCGGGGGCCTAACAATGAGCAGTTCTTC; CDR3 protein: CASSVRGPNNEQFF
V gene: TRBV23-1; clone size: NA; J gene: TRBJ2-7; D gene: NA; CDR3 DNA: TGCGCGGGAGTCGGGGAGTACGAGCAGTACTTC; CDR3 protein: CAGVGEYEQYF
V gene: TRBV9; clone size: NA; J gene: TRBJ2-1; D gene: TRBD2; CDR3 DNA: TGTGCCAGCAGCGTAGCTCTCGGGGGGACTGAGAGCTACAATGAGCAGTTCTTC; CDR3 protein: CASSVALGGTESYNEQFF
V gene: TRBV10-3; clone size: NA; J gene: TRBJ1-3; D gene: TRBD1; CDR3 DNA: TGTGCCATCAGTGAGGGACAGGCCCTCTCTGGAAACACCATATATTTT; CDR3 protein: CAISEGQALSGNTIYF